This T cell receptor (beta chain) was observed in a study of blood T cell repertoires in COVID-19. Looking at the study overall: Spain, Italy and the United States supplied samples that represented acute and convalescent COVID-19. PBMCs, B-cell-depleted T cells, or T cells were the source of the cDNA or gDNA that made up the material.

Germline CDR1 reads SGHVS; CDR2 reads FQNEAQ. V lost 1 base to trimming and J lost 7 bases, with 14 bases between them. The CDR3 sequence is 15 residues long. Assay used: immunoSEQ multiplex PCR; TCRdb lists only in-frame clones, some missing. The data hold around 140,000 clones, with approximately 87% observed a single time. This clone was recorded many times. Material for sequencing was PBMCs or T cells enriched from blood (not recorded which). The TCR sequence derives from a man aged 50 to 60 in a cohort exposed to, infected with or recovered from COVID-19 (not recorded which). The chain joins TRBV7-8 to TRBJ1-5, with D perhaps TRBD1 (6 bases). The CDR3 region is CASSLVAGGRQPQHF. CDR3 bases: TGTGCCAGCAGCTTAGTTGCGGGGGGCCGACAGCCCCAGCATTTT.